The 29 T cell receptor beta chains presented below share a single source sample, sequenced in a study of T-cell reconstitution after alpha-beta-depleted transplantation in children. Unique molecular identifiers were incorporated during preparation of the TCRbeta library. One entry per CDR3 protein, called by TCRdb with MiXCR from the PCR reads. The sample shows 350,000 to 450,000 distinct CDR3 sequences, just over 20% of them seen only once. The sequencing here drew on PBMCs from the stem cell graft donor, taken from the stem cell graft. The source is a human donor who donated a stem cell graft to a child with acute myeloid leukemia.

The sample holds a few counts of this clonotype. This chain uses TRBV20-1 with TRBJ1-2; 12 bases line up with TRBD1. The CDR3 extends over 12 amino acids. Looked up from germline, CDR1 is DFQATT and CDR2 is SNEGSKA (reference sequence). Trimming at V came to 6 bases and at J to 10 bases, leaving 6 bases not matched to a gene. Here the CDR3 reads CSAWDRGPAYTF. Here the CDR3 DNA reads TGCAGTGCCTGGGACAGGGGGCCTGCCTACACCTTC.

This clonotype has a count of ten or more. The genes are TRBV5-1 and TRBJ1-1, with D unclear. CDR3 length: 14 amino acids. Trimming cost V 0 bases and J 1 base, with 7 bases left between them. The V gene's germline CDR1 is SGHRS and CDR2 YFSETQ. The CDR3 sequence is CASSLAGRNTEAFF. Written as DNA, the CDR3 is TGCGCCAGCAGCTTGGCCGGACGGAACACTGAAGCTTTCTTT.

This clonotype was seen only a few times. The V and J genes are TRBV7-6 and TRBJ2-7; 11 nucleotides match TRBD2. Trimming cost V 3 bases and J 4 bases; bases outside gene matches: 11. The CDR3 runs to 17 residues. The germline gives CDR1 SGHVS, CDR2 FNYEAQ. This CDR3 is CASSLAVAGGPSYEQYF. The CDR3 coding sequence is TGTGCCAGCAGCTTGGCCGTAGCGGGAGGGCCGAGTTACGAGCAGTACTTC.

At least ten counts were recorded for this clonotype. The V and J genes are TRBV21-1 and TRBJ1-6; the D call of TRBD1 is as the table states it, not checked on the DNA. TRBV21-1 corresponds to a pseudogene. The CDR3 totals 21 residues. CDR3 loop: CASSKEWSGCGGASYNSPLHF. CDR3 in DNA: TGTGCCAGCAGCAAAGAATGGAGTGGGTGTGGGGGCGCCTCCTATAATTCACCCCTCCACTTT.

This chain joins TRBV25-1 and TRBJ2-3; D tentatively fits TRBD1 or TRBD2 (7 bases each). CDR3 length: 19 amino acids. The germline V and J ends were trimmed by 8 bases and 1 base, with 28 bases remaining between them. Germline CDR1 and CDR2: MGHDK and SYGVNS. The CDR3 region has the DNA TGTGCCAGCTCACGGTCGGGGCAGGGGGGGGGAGGAGGCACAGATACGCAGTATTTT. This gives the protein CASSRSGQGGGGGTDTQYF.

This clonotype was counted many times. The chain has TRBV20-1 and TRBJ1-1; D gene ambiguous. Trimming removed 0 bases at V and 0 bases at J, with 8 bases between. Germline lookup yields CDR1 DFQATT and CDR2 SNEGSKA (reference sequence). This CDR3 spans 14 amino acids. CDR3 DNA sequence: TGCAGTGCTAGAGAGGGTTTTGTGAACACTGAAGCTTTCTTT. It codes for CSAREGFVNTEAFF.

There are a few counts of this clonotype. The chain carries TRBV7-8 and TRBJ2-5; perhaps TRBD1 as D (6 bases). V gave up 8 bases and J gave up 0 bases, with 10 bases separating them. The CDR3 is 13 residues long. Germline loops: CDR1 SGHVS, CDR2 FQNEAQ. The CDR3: CASYRDNQETQYF. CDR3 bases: TGTGCCAGCTACCGGGACAACCAAGAGACCCAGTACTTC.

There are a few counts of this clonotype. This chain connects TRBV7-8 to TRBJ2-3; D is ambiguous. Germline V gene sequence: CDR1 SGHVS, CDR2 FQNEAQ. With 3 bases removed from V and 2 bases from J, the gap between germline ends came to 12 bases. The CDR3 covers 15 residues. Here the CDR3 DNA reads TGTGCCAGCAGCTTCAGCCCTGGATCCACAGATACGCAGTATTTT. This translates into CASSFSPGSTDTQYF.

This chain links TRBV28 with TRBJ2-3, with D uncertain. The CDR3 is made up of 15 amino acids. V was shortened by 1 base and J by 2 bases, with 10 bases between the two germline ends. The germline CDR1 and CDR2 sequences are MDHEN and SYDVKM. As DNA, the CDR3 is TGTGCCAGCAGTTTATACCCCTTAATCACAGATACGCAGTATTTT. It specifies CASSLYPLITDTQYF.

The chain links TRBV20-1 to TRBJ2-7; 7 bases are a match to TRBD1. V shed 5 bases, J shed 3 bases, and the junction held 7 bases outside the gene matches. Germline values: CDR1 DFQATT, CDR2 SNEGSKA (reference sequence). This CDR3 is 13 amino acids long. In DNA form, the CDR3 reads TGCAGTGCTCACACCGGGACAGACTACGAGCAGTACTTC. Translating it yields CSAHTGTDYEQYF.

The CDR3 is CASSPGHPSSYEQYF. CDR3 DNA: TGCGCCAGCAGCCCTGGGCACCCGAGCTCCTACGAGCAGTACTTC. The chain recombines TRBV4-1 with TRBJ2-7; D is unclear. The CDR3 is 15 amino acids. In germline, CDR1 is MGHRA, CDR2 YSYEKL. The germline V and J ends were trimmed by 4 bases and 0 bases, with 13 bases remaining between them.

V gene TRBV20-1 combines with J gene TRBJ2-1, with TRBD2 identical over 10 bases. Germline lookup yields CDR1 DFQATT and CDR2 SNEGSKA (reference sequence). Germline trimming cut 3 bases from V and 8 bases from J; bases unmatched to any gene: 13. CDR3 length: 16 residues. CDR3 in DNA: TGCAGTGCTAGGCTTGTTTTAGCGGGAGGATCCTATGAGCAGTTCTTC. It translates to CSARLVLAGGSYEQFF.

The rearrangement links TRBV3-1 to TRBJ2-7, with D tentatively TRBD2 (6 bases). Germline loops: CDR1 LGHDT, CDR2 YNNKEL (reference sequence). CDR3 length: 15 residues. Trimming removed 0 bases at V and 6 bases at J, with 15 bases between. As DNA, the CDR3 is TGTGCCAGCAGCCAAGAGAGCACGGGAGTCGCCGAGCAGTACTTC. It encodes CASSQESTGVAEQYF.

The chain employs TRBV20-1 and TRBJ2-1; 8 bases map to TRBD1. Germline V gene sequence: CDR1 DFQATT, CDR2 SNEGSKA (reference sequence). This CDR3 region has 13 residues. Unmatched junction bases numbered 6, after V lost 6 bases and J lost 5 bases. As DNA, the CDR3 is TGCAGTGCAGACAGGGGTATAAACAATGAGCAGTTCTTC. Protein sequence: CSADRGINNEQFF.

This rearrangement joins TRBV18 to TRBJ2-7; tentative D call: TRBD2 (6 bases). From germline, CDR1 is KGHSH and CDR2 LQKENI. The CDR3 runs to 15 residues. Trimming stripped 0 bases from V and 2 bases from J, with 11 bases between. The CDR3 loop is CASSPPSSAPYEQYF. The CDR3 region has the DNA TGTGCCAGCTCACCACCATCTAGCGCTCCCTACGAGCAGTACTTC.

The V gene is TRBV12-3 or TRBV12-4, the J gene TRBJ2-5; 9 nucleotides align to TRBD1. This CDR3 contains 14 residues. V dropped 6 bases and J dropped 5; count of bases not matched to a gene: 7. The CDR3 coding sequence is TGTGCCAGCAGCAGGACAGGGGTGGGCGAGACCCAGTACTTC. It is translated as CASSRTGVGETQYF.

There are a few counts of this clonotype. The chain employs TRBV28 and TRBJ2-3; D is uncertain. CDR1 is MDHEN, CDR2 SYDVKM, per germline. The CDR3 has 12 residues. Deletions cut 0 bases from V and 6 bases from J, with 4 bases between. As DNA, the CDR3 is TGTGCCAGCAGTTTATGGGAGGATACGCAGTATTTT. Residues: CASSLWEDTQYF. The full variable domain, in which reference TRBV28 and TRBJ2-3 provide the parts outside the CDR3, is DVKVTQSSRYLVKRTGEKVFLECVQDMDHENMFWYRQDPGLGLRLIYFSYDVKMKEKGDIPEGYSVSREKKERFSLILESASTNQTSMYLCASSLWEDTQYFGPGTRLTVL.

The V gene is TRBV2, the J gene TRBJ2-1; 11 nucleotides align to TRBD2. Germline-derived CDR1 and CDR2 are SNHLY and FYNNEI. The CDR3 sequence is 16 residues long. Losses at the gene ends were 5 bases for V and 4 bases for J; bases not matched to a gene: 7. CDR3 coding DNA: TGTGCCAGCAGTCTAAGACTAGCGGGAAGATACAATGAGCAGTTCTTC. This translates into CASSLRLAGRYNEQFF.

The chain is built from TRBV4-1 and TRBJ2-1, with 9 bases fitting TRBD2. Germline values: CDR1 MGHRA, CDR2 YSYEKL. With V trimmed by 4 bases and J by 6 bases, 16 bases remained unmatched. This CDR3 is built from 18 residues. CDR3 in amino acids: CASSRGIPAGLAINEQFF. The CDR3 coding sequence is TGCGCCAGCAGCCGGGGCATCCCGGCCGGACTAGCGATCAATGAGCAGTTCTTC.

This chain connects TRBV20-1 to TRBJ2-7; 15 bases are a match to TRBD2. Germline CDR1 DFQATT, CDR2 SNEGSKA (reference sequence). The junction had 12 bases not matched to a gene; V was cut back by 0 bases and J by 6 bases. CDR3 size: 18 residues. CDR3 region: CSARDLGLAGGRGSEQYF. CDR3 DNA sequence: TGCAGTGCTAGAGATTTGGGACTAGCGGGAGGACGGGGATCCGAGCAGTACTTC.

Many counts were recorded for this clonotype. As DNA, the CDR3 is TGTGCCACCAGTGATCGAGGGGTTGGGGCCAACGTCCTGACTTTC. It codes for CATSDRGVGANVLTF. V usage is TRBV24-1 and J usage is TRBJ2-6; D is possibly TRBD1 or TRBD2 (5 bases each). The CDR3 is made up of 15 amino acids. CDR1 is KGHDR, CDR2 SFDVKD, per germline. The germline V and J ends were trimmed by 3 bases and 3 bases, with 8 bases remaining between them.

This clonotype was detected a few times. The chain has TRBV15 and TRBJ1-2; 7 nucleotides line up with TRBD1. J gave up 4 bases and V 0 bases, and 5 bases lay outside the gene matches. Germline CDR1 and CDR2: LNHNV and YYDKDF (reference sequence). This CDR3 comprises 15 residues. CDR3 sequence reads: CATSRDKGQFYGYTF. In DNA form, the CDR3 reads TGTGCCACCAGCAGAGATAAGGGACAGTTCTATGGCTACACCTTC.

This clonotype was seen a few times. Here the CDR3 reads CASSLPGPRQFF. CDR3 sequence (DNA): TGTGCCAGCAGTTTACCGGGGCCTCGGCAGTTCTTC. The chain carries TRBV12-3 or TRBV12-4 and TRBJ2-1, with D perhaps TRBD1 or TRBD2 (5 bases each). The CDR3 extends over 12 amino acids. V dropped 2 bases and J dropped 12 bases, with 11 bases sitting between them.

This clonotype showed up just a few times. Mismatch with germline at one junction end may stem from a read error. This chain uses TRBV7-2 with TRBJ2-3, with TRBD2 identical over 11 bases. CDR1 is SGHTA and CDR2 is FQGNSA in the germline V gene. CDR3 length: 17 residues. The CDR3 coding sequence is TGTGCCAGCAGTTTAGCCGGGACTAGCGGATCCACAGATACGCAGTATTTT. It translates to CASSLAGTSGSTDTQYF.

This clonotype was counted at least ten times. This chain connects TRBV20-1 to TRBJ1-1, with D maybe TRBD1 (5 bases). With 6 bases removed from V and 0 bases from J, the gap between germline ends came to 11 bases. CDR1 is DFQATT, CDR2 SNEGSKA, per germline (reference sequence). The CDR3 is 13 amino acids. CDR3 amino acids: CSARASLNTEAFF. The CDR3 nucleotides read TGCAGTGCCAGGGCTTCATTGAACACTGAAGCTTTCTTT.

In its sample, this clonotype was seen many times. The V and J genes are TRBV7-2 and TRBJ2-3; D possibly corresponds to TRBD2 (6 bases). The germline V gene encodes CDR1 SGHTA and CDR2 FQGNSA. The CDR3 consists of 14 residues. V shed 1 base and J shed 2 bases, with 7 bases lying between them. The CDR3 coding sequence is TGTGCCAGCAGCTTAGAGGGACTCACAGATACGCAGTATTTT. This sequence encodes CASSLEGLTDTQYF.

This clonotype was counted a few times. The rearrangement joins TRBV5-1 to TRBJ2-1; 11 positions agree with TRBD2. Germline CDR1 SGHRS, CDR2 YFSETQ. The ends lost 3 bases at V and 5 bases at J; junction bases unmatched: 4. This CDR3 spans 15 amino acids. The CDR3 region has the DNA TGCGCCAGCAGCTCGGCGACTAGCGGGAACAATGAGCAGTTCTTC. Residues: CASSSATSGNNEQFF.

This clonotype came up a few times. The CDR3 spells CASSSFDDGEQFF. In DNA, the CDR3 is TGTGCCAGCAGCTCATTCGATGACGGTGAGCAGTTCTTC. The gene calls are TRBV7-3 and TRBJ2-1; D is ambiguous. Germline CDR1 reads SGHTA; CDR2 reads FQGTGA. V dropped 4 bases and J dropped 9 bases, with 13 bases sitting between them. CDR3 length: 13 amino acids.

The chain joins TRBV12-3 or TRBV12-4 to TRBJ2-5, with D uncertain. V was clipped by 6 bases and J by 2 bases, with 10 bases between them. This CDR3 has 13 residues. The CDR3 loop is CASSSQKQETQYF. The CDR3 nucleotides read TGTGCCAGCAGCTCACAGAAACAAGAGACCCAGTACTTC.